This is a list of T cell receptor beta chains from one sample in a study of blood T cell repertoires in COVID-19. Repertoires were generated with immunoSEQ multiplex PCR, while TCRdb's copy carries only in-frame clones and drops some. The sample yields roughly 250,000 clones, 75% to 90% seen once. The material sequenced was PBMCs or T cells enriched from blood (not recorded which). These TCRs come from a middle-aged woman with acute COVID-19. CDR3s include the opening cysteine and the closing phenylalanine or tryptophan. A D gene is named only where the DNA matches it firmly. Expanded clones are given a class, and other clones once, few, many or no size at all.

v_gene,d_gene,abundance,j_gene,CDR3aa,CDR3nt
TRBV2,TRBD1,-,TRBJ2-5,CASKYLGQGAETQYF,TGTGCCAGCAAGTACCTGGGACAGGGGGCGGAGACCCAGTACTTC
TRBV27,-,-,TRBJ1-2,CASSLRPEVSYGYTF,TGTGCCAGCAGTTTGCGGCCTGAGGTCAGCTATGGCTACACCTTC
TRBV6-2/TRBV6-3,TRBD1,-,TRBJ2-2,CASSPNRGRVAGELFF,TGTGCCAGCAGTCCAAACAGGGGGCGCGTCGCCGGGGAGCTGTTTTTT
TRBV28,-,-,TRBJ1-3,CASSLALGLGNTIYF,TGTGCCAGCAGTTTAGCATTGGGGCTTGGAAACACCATATATTTT
TRBV5-6,TRBD2,once,TRBJ2-7,CASSHPTSGKVNEQYF,TGTGCCAGCAGCCATCCCACTAGCGGGAAGGTCAACGAGCAGTACTTC
TRBV5-1,TRBD2,many,TRBJ2-1,CASSTLAGEHNEQFF,TGCGCCAGCAGCACCCTAGCGGGAGAGCACAATGAGCAGTTCTTC
TRBV10-1,-,-,TRBJ1-6,CASSGPRGNNSPLHF,TGCGCCAGCAGTGGACCAAGAGGAAATAATTCACCCCTCCACTTT
TRBV10-1,TRBD1,-,TRBJ2-1,CASSDSTGDLGSYNEQFF,TGCGCCAGCAGTGATAGTACAGGGGATTTGGGCTCCTACAATGAGCAGTTCTTC
TRBV15,TRBD1,-,TRBJ2-2,CATSSGQATGELFF,TGTGCCACCAGCAGCGGACAGGCGACCGGGGAGCTGTTTTTT
TRBV3-1/TRBV3-2,TRBD1,few,TRBJ1-2,CASSQAYRGGGYTF,TGTGCCAGCAGCCAAGCCTACAGGGGGGGTGGCTACACCTTC
TRBV5-1,TRBD1,few,TRBJ1-2,CASSLGSGQGYGYTF,TGCGCCAGCAGCTTGGGCTCGGGACAGGGCTATGGCTACACCTTC
TRBV5-5,TRBD1,once,TRBJ2-7,CASSLTATGALREQYF,TGTGCCAGCAGCTTAACAGCGACAGGGGCCTTGCGCGAGCAGTACTTC
TRBV24-1,TRBD1,-,TRBJ2-1,CATSDFNRGLAIHNEQFF,TGTGCCACCAGTGATTTCAACAGGGGTCTGGCTATACACAATGAGCAGTTCTTC
TRBV10-1,-,-,TRBJ2-2,CASSEKGYTGELFF,TGCGCCAGCAGTGAGAAGGGGTACACCGGGGAGCTGTTTTTT
TRBV9,-,-,TRBJ2-1,CASSHAGEQFF,TGTGCCAGCAGCCACGCCGGTGAGCAGTTCTTC
TRBV19,TRBD2,-,TRBJ2-1,CASSSLAGAYNEQFF,TGTGCCAGTAGTAGTCTGGCGGGGGCCTACAATGAGCAGTTCTTC
TRBV5-4,TRBD2,-,TRBJ2-3,CASSLAGGLPTDTQYF,TGTGCCAGCAGCTTGGCGGGAGGGCTTCCCACAGATACGCAGTATTTT
TRBV2,-,-,TRBJ2-3,CASSGLSAGTDTQYF,TGTGCCAGCAGTGGACTGTCCGCCGGCACAGATACGCAGTATTTT
TRBV18,TRBD1,-,TRBJ2-7,CASSPGTGDYEQYF,TGTGCCAGCTCACCAGGGACAGGAGACTACGAGCAGTACTTC
TRBV29-1,-,-,TRBJ1-4,CSVQTVEKLFF,TGCAGCGTACAGACAGTTGAAAAACTGTTTTTT
TRBV3-1/TRBV3-2,TRBD1,-,TRBJ2-7,CASSQVQGAEEQYF,TGTGCCAGCAGCCAAGTTCAGGGGGCGGAGGAGCAGTACTTC
TRBV5-4,-,many,TRBJ1-1,CATEQGDEAFF,TGTGCCACCGAACAGGGAGATGAAGCTTTCTTT
TRBV19,-,-,TRBJ1-3,CASSMGGSGNTIYF,TGTGCCAGTAGTATGGGGGGATCCGGAAACACCATATATTTT
TRBV30,-,-,TRBJ2-1,CAWSGRRGTYNEQFF,TGTGCCTGGAGTGGGCGGCGGGGAACCTACAATGAGCAGTTCTTC
TRBV29-1,TRBD2,-,TRBJ2-3,CSVDGTSGSTQYF,TGCAGCGTTGACGGGACTAGCGGTAGTACGCAGTATTTT
TRBV21-1,-,-,TRBJ2-1,CARPRDRGLSYNEQFF,TGTGCCAGGCCCCGGGACAGGGGTCTTTCCTACAATGAGCAGTTCTTC